These 2 T cell receptor beta chains share one sample of origin, sequenced in a study of shared clonotypes between healthy human individuals. Only in-frame clones appear in the TCRdb table, and some are missing; sequencing was by immunoSEQ multiplex PCR. The sample shows fewer than 700,000 clones, around three quarters of them seen only once. Specimen: PBMCs. These receptors all stem from a woman aged 40-49 years in good health. Some clones in this sample may be carry-over from other donors' samples.

The chain couples TRBV11-1 to TRBJ2-2; no firm D call. The germline V and J ends were trimmed by 1 base and 6 bases, with 12 bases remaining between them. Germline assignment: CDR1 SGHAT and CDR2 FQDESV (reference sequence). The CDR3 covers 15 residues. The CDR3 region is CASSLVVGIPGELFF. The CDR3 DNA reads TGTGCCAGCAGCTTAGTAGTAGGGATCCCCGGGGAGCTGTTTTTT.

The V gene is TRBV28, the J gene TRBJ2-6, with TRBD1 as a possible D gene (6 bases). V lost 6 bases to trimming and J lost 2 bases, with 8 bases between them. Germline CDR1 and CDR2: MDHEN and SYDVKM. This CDR3 region has 14 residues. In DNA, the CDR3 is TGTGCCAGCAGAGGGGGTCCTGGGGCCAACGTCCTGACTTTC. Residues: CASRGGPGANVLTF.